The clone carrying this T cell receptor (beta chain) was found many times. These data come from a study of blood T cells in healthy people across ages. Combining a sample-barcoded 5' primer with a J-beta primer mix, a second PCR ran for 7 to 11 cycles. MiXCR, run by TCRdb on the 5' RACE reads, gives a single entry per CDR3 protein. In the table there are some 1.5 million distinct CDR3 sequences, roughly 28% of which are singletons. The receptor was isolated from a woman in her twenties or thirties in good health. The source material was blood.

As DNA, the CDR3 is TGCAGTGCTAGTACCGGGGGGCAATACAATGAGCAGTTCTTC. The encoded protein is CSASTGGQYNEQFF. The chain has TRBV20-1 and TRBJ2-1; perhaps TRBD2 as D (7 bases). This CDR3 spans 14 amino acids. V lost 3 bases and J 4 bases, leaving 13 bases between the germline ends. CDR1 and CDR2 from the germline V gene are DFQATT and SNEGSKA (reference sequence).